This T cell receptor beta chain was sequenced for a study of a mutant IDH1 vaccine in newly diagnosed glioma. As for this clone: Its specificity is not known.

Here immunoSEQ multiplex PCR was the method, and the copy in TCRdb shows in-frame clones only, minus some. The profile shows 77,000 or so clones, roughly four fifths of them singletons. Indicated time point: week 47, end of study. Topical imiquimod accompanied each vaccine dose, which consisted of 300 ug of mutant IDH1 20-mer peptide. The trim removed 4 bases at V and 4 bases at J, leaving 5 bases unmatched. The germline V gene encodes CDR1 KGHSH and CDR2 LQKENI. The CDR3 is 15 amino acids. The TCR comes from a middle-aged man with glioma. The chain joins TRBV18 to TRBJ2-5, with TRBD1 identical over 11 bases. The sample consisted of PBMCs, taken from a glioma patient whose treatment included an IDH1 peptide vaccine. The CDR3 nucleotides read TGTGCCAGCTCACTGCGGACAGGGGGCAGAGAGACCCAGTACTTC. Its protein product is CASSLRTGGRETQYF.